One sample yielded the 31 T cell receptor beta chains listed below, sequenced in a study of cytomegalovirus exposure and HLA in healthy donors. Amplification used 60 Vbeta primers and 13 Jbeta primers. Sequencing used immunoSEQ multiplex PCR; TCRdb keeps in-frame clones, though not all of them. Among about 150,000 clones listed, 80% to 90% were seen once. Sequenced input: PBMCs. The receptor set was obtained from a man in his thirties or forties in good health and CMV-seropositive.

The chain links TRBV5-1 to TRBJ2-7; possibly TRBD1 for D (6 bases). The CDR3 is 13 residues long. Trimming took 0 bases from V and 9 from J, leaving 13 bases between them. The germline CDR1 and CDR2 sequences are SGHRS and YFSETQ. As DNA, the CDR3 is TGCGCCAGCAGCTTGGCCCCGACAGGTCGGCAGTACTTC. Translated: CASSLAPTGRQYF.

The chain carries TRBV6-1 and TRBJ1-1; D is ambiguous. CDR1 is MNHNS, CDR2 SASEGT, per germline. Trimming pared 10 bases from V and 0 bases from J, leaving 12 bases between. The CDR3 runs to 13 residues. Here the CDR3 reads CATIDGLNTEAFF. The CDR3 nucleotides are TGTGCCACTATCGACGGGTTGAACACTGAAGCTTTCTTT.

This chain connects TRBV6-5 to TRBJ2-5, with a tentative D call TRBD2 (6 bases). The germline gives CDR1 MNHEY, CDR2 SVGAGI. The CDR3 runs to 14 residues. V was trimmed by 2 bases and J by 4 bases, leaving 11 bases between them. CDR3 DNA sequence: TGTGCCAGCAGTTACCCGGGAGCGAGAGAGACCCAGTACTTC. Translation gives CASSYPGARETQYF.

The chain joins TRBV7-6 to TRBJ2-5; 8 nucleotides line up with TRBD1. The J call could be wrong; TRBJ2-7 is a better fit for the DNA end. The CDR3 runs 15 residues. Germline V gene lookup returns CDR1 SGHVS and CDR2 FNYEAQ. The CDR3 nucleotides are TGTGCCAGCAGCTTATACCAGGGGGCCGTCTACGAGCAGTACTTC. This codes for CASSLYQGAVYEQYF.

The V call is TRBV2, the J call TRBJ2-5; 14 nucleotides agree with TRBD2. V dropped 4 bases and J dropped 4; count of bases not matched to a gene: 2. The CDR3 has 15 amino acids. Germline lookup yields CDR1 SNHLY and CDR2 FYNNEI. The CDR3 DNA reads as TGTGCCAGCAGTGGGGGGACTAGCGGGAGAGAGACCCAGTACTTC. Amino acids: CASSGGTSGRETQYF.

V and J are TRBV7-8 and TRBJ2-4; 7 bases line up with TRBD2. V shed 2 bases and J 3 bases; nucleotides not matched to a gene: 7. The germline gives CDR1 SGHVS, CDR2 FQNEAQ. The CDR3 sequence is 16 residues long. Written as DNA, the CDR3 is TGTGCCAGCAGCTTAAAGGGGCTAGCGGACAAAAACATTCAGTACTTC. It encodes CASSLKGLADKNIQYF.

V is TRBV4-3 and J is TRBJ1-2, with D possibly TRBD1 on 5 matching bases. Germline CDR1 reads LGHNA; CDR2 reads YSLEER. This CDR3 comprises 14 residues. The V and J ends lost 2 bases and 6 bases respectively, with 13 bases between them. The CDR3 coding sequence is TGCGCCAGCAGCCAATTGGGGGGGGGTGATGGCTACACCTTC. It yields the protein CASSQLGGGDGYTF.

This clone was seen a single time. J is TRBJ2-5 and V is TRBV5-1; D might be TRBD2 (6 bases). CDR3 length equals 15 residues. Germline CDR1 is SGHRS and CDR2 is YFSETQ. Deletions cut 4 bases from V and 5 bases from J, with 18 bases between. The CDR3 nucleotides read TGCGCCAGCAGCGCGGGACCCGGTGGTTGGGAGACCCAGTACTTC. It yields the protein CASSAGPGGWETQYF.

For the CDR3, the DNA is TGTGCCAGCAGCCCTCGGGGTCGTAAAGAGACCCAGTACTTC. Amino acids: CASSPRGRKETQYF. V gene TRBV7-2 combines with J gene TRBJ2-5, with D possibly TRBD2 on 5 matching bases. This CDR3 is built from 14 residues. The ends were cut back, 5 bases at V and 3 bases at J, with 13 bases in the middle. CDR1 is SGHTA and CDR2 is FQGNSA in the germline V gene.

This chain joins TRBV7-6 and TRBJ1-3, with a possible D match to TRBD1 (5 bases). The CDR3 extends over 14 amino acids. Between the trimmed V and J ends, which lost 5 bases and 2 bases, there was a span of 10 bases. Germline CDR1 is SGHVS and CDR2 is FNYEAQ. CDR3 sequence (DNA): TGTGCCAGCAGCCCAGACAGCACTGGAAACACCATATATTTT. It codes for CASSPDSTGNTIYF.

The chain carries TRBV11-3 and TRBJ2-7; maybe TRBD1 (6 bases). This CDR3 has 13 amino acids. V gave up 5 bases and J gave up 1 base, with 9 bases separating them. Germline V gene data show CDR1 as SGHNT and CDR2 as YENEEA. The CDR3 region is CASSRGQSYEQYV. The CDR3 coding sequence is TGTGCCAGCAGCCGAGGACAGTCCTACGAGCAGTACGTC.

This clone is a singleton in its sample. The rearrangement links TRBV7-6 to TRBJ2-5; 7 positions match TRBD2. Germline V CDR1 and CDR2: SGHVS, FNYEAQ. This CDR3 has 14 amino acids. J gave up 4 bases and V 5 bases, and 7 bases lay outside the gene matches. The DNA of the CDR3 is TGTGCCAGCAGCCCAAGGACTAGTGGAGAGACCCAGTACTTC. Its translation is CASSPRTSGETQYF. The variable domain in full, with the rest retrieved from reference TRBV7-6 and TRBJ2-5, is GAGVSQSPRYKVTKRGQDVALRCDPISGHVSLYWYRQALGQGPEFLTYFNYEAQQDKSGLPNDRFSAERPEGSISTLTIQRTEQRDSAMYRCASSPRTSGETQYFGPGTRLLVL.

The chain combines TRBV18 with TRBJ2-7; tentative D call: TRBD1 (5 bases). CDR1 is KGHSH, CDR2 LQKENI, per germline. The CDR3 has 14 amino acids. The CDR3 here is CASLPPREPYEQYV. The CDR3 DNA follows: TGTGCCAGCTTACCACCCAGGGAACCCTACGAGCAGTACGTC.

This clone turned up a few times. This sequence joins TRBV5-1 and TRBJ2-3, with D tentatively TRBD1 (6 bases). The CDR3 sequence is 15 residues long. V was pared by 2 bases and J by 6 bases, with 16 bases between. The germline CDR1 and CDR2 sequences are SGHRS and YFSETQ. The CDR3 is CASSLQATGSDTQYF. The DNA for the CDR3 is TGCGCCAGCAGCTTACAAGCAACAGGGTCGGATACGCAGTATTTT.

This chain uses TRBV27 with TRBJ1-1; 8 bases align to TRBD1. The CDR3 runs to 13 residues. After removal of 4 bases from V and 7 bases from J, the junction contained 5 bases not matched to a gene. Germline lookup yields CDR1 MNHEY and CDR2 SMNVEV (reference sequence). The CDR3: CASSSDRGGEAFF. DNA of the CDR3: TGTGCCAGCAGTTCCGACAGGGGCGGTGAAGCTTTCTTT.

This rearrangement joins TRBV14 to TRBJ1-4; TRBD1 aligns across 8 bases. This CDR3 is 15 amino acids long. Germline loops: CDR1 SGHDN, CDR2 FVKESK. V lost 4 bases and J lost 4; bases outside the gene matches: 5. CDR3 sequence: CASSRRGQVNEKLFF. DNA of the CDR3: TGTGCCAGCAGCCGCCGGGGACAGGTTAATGAAAAACTGTTTTTT.

V and J are TRBV5-1 and TRBJ2-1; 10 bases map to TRBD2. Per the germline V gene, CDR1 is SGHRS and CDR2 is YFSETQ. Trimming cost V 2 bases and J 2 bases; bases outside gene matches: 1. The CDR3 extends over 15 amino acids. CDR3 bases: TGCGCCAGCAGCTTTCTAGCGGGAGCCTACAATGAGCAGTTCTTC. Its translation: CASSFLAGAYNEQFF.

V usage is TRBV5-1 and J usage is TRBJ1-1, with no clear D. Germline CDR1 reads SGHRS; CDR2 reads YFSETQ. V was pared by 0 bases and J by 2 bases, with 11 bases between. This CDR3 has 15 residues. The CDR3 is CASSLVGGFNTEAFF. CDR3 coding DNA: TGCGCCAGCAGCTTGGTAGGCGGGTTCAACACTGAAGCTTTCTTT.

This clone was seen a single time. The chain is built from TRBV27 and TRBJ2-5; D uncertain. The end of the DNA fits TRBJ2-7 better, so the J call may be wrong. Per the germline V gene, CDR1 is MNHEY and CDR2 is SMNVEV (reference sequence). This CDR3 is 13 amino acids long. This CDR3 reads CASSLSFSYEQYF. DNA of the CDR3: TGTGCCAGCAGTTTATCGTTTAGTTACGAGCAGTACTTC.

The rearrangement joins TRBV4-1 to TRBJ1-1; D may be TRBD1 (5 bases). Germline-derived CDR1 and CDR2 are MGHRA and YSYEKL. The ends were cut back, 2 bases at V and 6 bases at J, with 7 bases in the middle. This CDR3 region has 12 residues. The CDR3 region is CASSQQGPEAFF. CDR3 coding DNA: TGCGCCAGCAGCCAACAGGGTCCTGAAGCTTTCTTT.

The chain combines TRBV27 with TRBJ1-3, with 11 bases aligning to TRBD1. V shed 3 bases and J 0 bases; nucleotides not matched to a gene: 7. Germline values: CDR1 MNHEY, CDR2 SMNVEV (reference sequence). CDR3 length equals 18 residues. CDR3 nucleotides: TGTGCCAGCAGTTTCGGGACAGGGGGAGAGGACTCTGGAAACACCATATATTTT. Protein sequence: CASSFGTGGEDSGNTIYF.

The genes are TRBV2 and TRBJ1-2; 7 nucleotides line up with TRBD1. The CDR3 has 13 residues. CDR1 SNHLY and CDR2 FYNNEI come from the germline V gene. J gave up 8 bases and V 6 bases, and 9 bases lay outside the gene matches. In nucleotides, the CDR3 is TGTGCCAGCAGCCCGAGACAGGGAACCGGCTACACCTTC. It codes for CASSPRQGTGYTF.

This rearrangement joins TRBV19 to TRBJ1-1, with D possibly matching TRBD1 (5 bases). This CDR3 has 15 amino acids. Trimming took off 7 bases at V and 5 bases at J, with 20 bases between the two ends. The V gene's germline CDR1 is LNHDA and CDR2 SQIVND (reference sequence). The CDR3 DNA reads TGTGCCAGTAAGAGGCAGGGAGGGGATGGGACTGAAGCTTTCTTT. This sequence encodes CASKRQGGDGTEAFF. Full variable domain (rest looked up from reference TRBV19 and TRBJ1-1): DGGITQSPKYLFRKEGQNVTLSCEQNLNHDAMYWYRQDPGQGLRLIYYSQIVNDFQKGDIAEGYSVSREKKESFPLTVTSAQKNPTAFYLCASKRQGGDGTEAFFGQGTRLTVV.

The gene calls are TRBV10-1 and TRBJ2-3; 9 nucleotides agree with TRBD2. The CDR3 sequence is 18 residues long. V lost 0 bases, J lost 3 bases, and 10 bases stayed unmatched. Looked up from germline, CDR1 is WNHNN and CDR2 is SYGVQD (reference sequence). CDR3 in DNA: TGCGCCAGCAGTGAGTCCATTAATAGCGGGAGTAGTACAGATACGCAGTATTTT. Translating it yields CASSESINSGSSTDTQYF.

The chain is built from TRBV5-4 and TRBJ2-2; 9 bases are shared with TRBD1. Per germline, CDR1 SGHNT and CDR2 YYREEE (reference sequence). Germline trimming cut 4 bases from V and 2 bases from J; bases unmatched to any gene: 12. The CDR3 extends over 18 amino acids. The CDR3 DNA is TGTGCCAGCAGCCGCCGGGACAGGGCCTTCCAAAACACCGGGGAGCTGTTTTTT. This sequence encodes CASSRRDRAFQNTGELFF.

V and J are TRBV5-4 and TRBJ2-1; no clear D gene. V shed 0 bases and J shed 10 bases, with 14 bases lying between them. Germline assignment: CDR1 SGHNT and CDR2 YYREEE (reference sequence). CDR3 length equals 14 residues. The CDR3 reads CASSLAGGFEEQFF. The DNA for the CDR3 is TGTGCCAGCAGCTTGGCCGGCGGTTTTGAGGAGCAGTTCTTC.

The rearrangement links TRBV9 to TRBJ2-5, with 9 bases that match TRBD2. The CDR3 is made up of 16 amino acids. Losses at the gene ends were 4 bases for V and 3 bases for J; bases not matched to a gene: 10. CDR1 is SGDLS and CDR2 is YYNGEE in the germline V gene. CDR3 nucleotide sequence: TGTGCCAGCAGCTCACACCCGACTAGCGGAGAAGAGACCCAGTACTTC. Translated, it gives CASSSHPTSGEETQYF.

V and J are TRBV5-4 and TRBJ1-1; possible D gene TRBD1, 5 bases. In germline, CDR1 is SGHNT, CDR2 YYREEE (reference sequence). The CDR3 is 14 amino acids. V was clipped by 5 bases and J by 1 base, with 12 bases between them. The DNA of the CDR3 is TGTGCCAGCAGAGGGGACGGGGGGAACACTGAAGCTTTCTTT. Its translation is CASRGDGGNTEAFF.

The chain is built from TRBV7-2 and TRBJ1-1, with no clear D. CDR1 and CDR2 (germline): SGHTA, FQGNSA. Between the trimmed V and J ends, which lost 5 bases and 2 bases, there was a span of 12 bases. CDR3 length: 14 amino acids. CDR3: CASSHVRENTEAFF. CDR3 in DNA: TGTGCCAGCAGCCACGTGAGGGAAAACACTGAAGCTTTCTTT.

This clone was seen many times. This chain connects TRBV6-1 to TRBJ2-2; D not certain. Trimming pared 5 bases from V and 8 bases from J, leaving 12 bases between. Germline values: CDR1 MNHNS, CDR2 SASEGT. CDR3 length: 13 amino acids. CDR3 protein: CASSTSETGELFF. The CDR3 bases are TGTGCCAGCAGTACGTCAGAAACAGGGGAGCTGTTTTTT.

The rearrangement joins TRBV29-1 to TRBJ1-5, with D maybe TRBD1 (6 bases). The CDR3 loop spans 14 amino acids. Looked up from germline, CDR1 is SQVTM and CDR2 is ANQGSEA. The V end lost 3 bases, the J end lost 8 bases, and 17 bases lay between the germline ends. DNA for the CDR3: TGCAGCGTTGAGTTAACAGGGAAGGGGAAGCCCCAGCATTTT. The encoded protein is CSVELTGKGKPQHF.